Here is one TCR beta chain with its context. Its antigen is unidentified. This specimen belongs to a study of monozygotic twins with inflammatory bowel disease. Notes on the study in general: Sharing of clonotypes with others was lower in IBD patients than in healthy twins, and this was especially so with disease activity. Evidence did not back any single strong signal or clonotype linked to IBD. Among the T cells, different subtypes could not be distinguished.

TCRdb re-called the 5' RACE reads; one entry per CDR3 protein, DNA not given. The sample includes some 150,000 distinct CDR3 sequences. The CDR3 extends over 15 amino acids. Germline assignment: CDR1 ENHRY and CDR2 SYGVKD. Source material: blood. The J gene is TRBJ2-5, the V gene TRBV10-3; TCRdb indicates TRBD2, and absent DNA this call remains unverified. This clonotype was obtained from a human donor with ulcerative colitis or Crohn's disease, or a healthy co-twin of an affected twin (not recorded which). The CDR3 region is CAISEGSGPQETQYF.